This TCR beta chain was recorded in a study of vaccination and CD4 T cells after COVID-19. General study results and limits: Vaccine-specific clones numbering 304 of 307 showed spike mono-reactivity in convalescent patients.

Treatment here: approximately 9-day PBMC culture with coronavirus spike peptide pools or control peptides (ViraFEST assay). This clonotype was detected a few times. What it binds is not known. The CDR3 has 16 amino acids. Germline CDR1 DFQATT, CDR2 SNEGSKA (reference sequence). V lost 3 bases and J lost 0, with 15 bases in between. Sequencing of cultured CD4+ T cell DNA used the Oncomine TCR Beta short-read assay. Each CDR3 protein gets one entry after TCRdb re-called the PCR reads with MiXCR. The sample lists 15,000 or so distinct CDR3 sequences; around 38% were seen once. The V call is TRBV20-1, the J call TRBJ1-3; D gene unclear. This sequence originates from a human donor with COVID-19. What was sequenced was cultured CD4+ T cells from blood. CDR3 sequence reads: CSARRSGDHSGNTIYF. The CDR3, as DNA: TGCAGTGCTAGGAGGTCAGGCGACCACTCTGGAAACACCATATATTTT.